This is a list of T cell receptor beta chains from one sample in a study of T cell repertoires in cytomegalovirus infection. Antigens for these TCRs are unknown. Each CDR3 protein gets one entry after TCRdb re-called the reads with MiXCR. The table has about 280,000 distinct CDR3 sequences, less than 25% seen once; the top ten hold roughly a fifth. The sequenced sample was cultured PBMCs, obtained from culture after CMV antigen stimulation. The receptors come from a human donor in good health (CMV status not recorded). Some clones in this sample may be carry-over from other donors' samples. CDR3s include the opening cysteine and the closing phenylalanine or tryptophan. D genes are given only for firm matches. A row's size may be missing; if present it is once, few, many or a size class.

D gene	V gene	J gene	clone size	CDR3 DNA	CDR3 protein
TRBD1	TRBV12-3/TRBV12-4	TRBJ1-5	once	TGTGCCAGCAGTTATGGGGACAGAAAATATAGCAATCAGCCCCAGCATTTT	CASSYGDRKYSNQPQHF
TRBD1	TRBV24-1	TRBJ2-2	-	TGTGCCACCAGTGAATCCGGGACAGCGAACACCGGGGAGCTGTTTTTT	CATSESGTANTGELFF
-	TRBV13	TRBJ1-2	-	TGTGCCAGCAGTTGGCCCGGGATCTTCAACTTC	CASSWPGIFNF
TRBD1	TRBV7-2	TRBJ2-1	many	TGTGCCAGCAGCCCAAACAGGGGAAGCTGGGCCTACAATGAGCAGTTCTTC	CASSPNRGSWAYNEQFF
TRBD2	TRBV20-1	TRBJ2-1	-	TGCAGTGCCCCGGGACTAGCTTACAATGAGCAGTTCTTC	CSAPGLAYNEQFF
-	TRBV6-2/TRBV6-3	TRBJ2-4	-	TGTGCCAGCAGTGAGATACTAGCCAAAAACATTCAGTACTTC	CASSEILAKNIQYF
TRBD1	TRBV7-2	TRBJ1-2	few	TGTGCCAGCAGCTTAGCGACAGGGGAAAAGGATGGCTACACCTTC	CASSLATGEKDGYTF
-	TRBV11-2	TRBJ2-1	few	TGTGCCAGCAGCTCACATTACAATGAGCAGTTCTTC	CASSSHYNEQFF
-	TRBV6-1	TRBJ2-7	many	TGTGCCACGGGACGGTCGATTTACGAGCAGTACTTC	CATGRSIYEQYF
-	TRBV12-3/TRBV12-4	TRBJ1-2	-	TGTGCCAGCAGCCGAGCGATGGGGGGTAGATTGGGCTACACCTTC	CASSRAMGGRLGYTF
-	TRBV12-3/TRBV12-4	TRBJ2-5	few	TGTGCCAGCAGTTTTGGTGCTGTCCCGAACTTC	CASSFGAVPNF
TRBD1	TRBV11-3	TRBJ2-1	many	TGTGCCAGCAGCCCGACAGGGGTCCCCTACAATGAGCAGTTCTTC	CASSPTGVPYNEQFF
-	TRBV20-1	TRBJ2-5	-	TGCAGTGCTAGGCCCCAAGAGACCCAGTACTTC	CSARPQETQYF
-	TRBV4-1	TRBJ2-1	-	TGCGCCAGCAGCCAAAGGATTGGGGGCATAGAGCAGTTCTTC	CASSQRIGGIEQFF
-	TRBV6-1	TRBJ2-6	-	TGTGCCAGCAGGGAACCCGTAAGTGGGGCCAACGTCCTGACTTTC	CASREPVSGANVLTF
-	TRBV7-4	TRBJ2-1	many	TGTGCCAGCAGCTTTCATCCCTCTCGGCCGTCCTACAATGAGCAGTTCTTC	CASSFHPSRPSYNEQFF
TRBD2	TRBV7-8	TRBJ2-1	few	TGTGCCAGCAGCCACTACCTGACTAGCGGGAGAGGGGGGAATGAGCAGTTCTTC	CASSHYLTSGRGGNEQFF
-	TRBV7-9	TRBJ2-7	-	TGTGCCAGCAGCCCCGGTAGCGGCTCCTACGAGCAGTACTTC	CASSPGSGSYEQYF
-	TRBV6-5	TRBJ2-5	-	TGTGCCAGCAGGCGTCAGATCCAAGAGACCCAGTACTTC	CASRRQIQETQYF
TRBD2	TRBV7-2	TRBJ2-3	many	TGTGCCAGCAGCAATACCGGGACTAGAGGGGATACGCAGTATTTT	CASSNTGTRGDTQYF
-	TRBV27	TRBJ2-3	few	TGTGCCAGCAGTCCGGGTCCAGGGCGCGCAGATACGCAGTATTTT	CASSPGPGRADTQYF
-	TRBV9	TRBJ2-5	-	TGTGCCAGCAGCGTAGCGGACGGTTCGGCCCAGTACTTC	CASSVADGSAQYF
-	TRBV27	TRBJ2-5	-	TGTGCCAGCAGTTTTGGCTGGGCCCAAGAGACCCAGTACTTC	CASSFGWAQETQYF
-	TRBV20-1	TRBJ2-5	-	TGCAGTGCTCTCCGGGACAAAGCTTCGACCCAGTACTTC	CSALRDKASTQYF
-	TRBV7-9	TRBJ1-1	few	TGTGCCAGCAGCTCCTCAAAAGGGAGGACTGAAGCTTTCTTT	CASSSSKGRTEAFF
-	TRBV30	TRBJ1-2	few	TGTGCCTGGAGTGGGGACTGGGAAAGCTATGGCTACACCTTC	CAWSGDWESYGYTF
TRBD2	TRBV4-3	TRBJ2-7	-	TGCGCCAGCAGCCAAGCTAGCGGGAGCTACGAGCAGTACTTC	CASSQASGSYEQYF
-	TRBV19	TRBJ1-1	-	TGTGCCAGTAGGGTTGATGCCAGCATGAACACTGAAGCTTTCTTT	CASRVDASMNTEAFF
TRBD1	TRBV27	TRBJ1-6	-	TGTGCCAGCAGTTTATCCTCCGGGACAGGGAGTAATTCACCCCTCCACTTT	CASSLSSGTGSNSPLHF
-	TRBV4-1	TRBJ2-5	-	TGCGCCAGCAGCCAAGCGCAGGCCCAAGAGACCCAGTACTTC	CASSQAQAQETQYF
TRBD1	TRBV7-2	TRBJ2-5	many	TGTGCCAGCAGCATACGGACAGGGCCCGAGACCCAGTACTTC	CASSIRTGPETQYF
-	TRBV7-2	TRBJ1-4	many	TGTGCCAGCAGCTTATTTCTACGGGAAAAACTGTTTTTT	CASSLFLREKLFF
-	TRBV4-3	TRBJ1-4	few	TGCGCCAGCAGCCAAGAGAGGTCACTTAATGAAAAACTGTTTTTT	CASSQERSLNEKLFF
-	TRBV27	TRBJ1-2	-	TGTGCCAGCAGTCCTAGCCAGGGCGGTGGATATGGCTACACCTTC	CASSPSQGGGYGYTF
TRBD1	TRBV6-6	TRBJ2-1	-	TGTGCCAGCAGTTTTTCGACAGGGGCCAATGAGCAGTTCTTC	CASSFSTGANEQFF
-	TRBV7-3	TRBJ1-1	few	TGTGCCAGCAGCTCAATACGTGACACTGAAGCTTTCTTT	CASSSIRDTEAFF
TRBD2	TRBV15	TRBJ2-3	few	TGTGCCACCAGCAGAGATCGACTAGCGGGAGGGCCCTCAGATACGCAGTATTTT	CATSRDRLAGGPSDTQYF
-	TRBV7-9	TRBJ2-7	many	TGTGCCAGCAGCCTACAGACAATATCCTACGAGCAGTACTTC	CASSLQTISYEQYF
-	TRBV7-8	TRBJ2-1	many	TGTGCCAGCAGCACTCGACAGGGAGGGGAGCAGTTCTTC	CASSTRQGGEQFF
-	TRBV15	TRBJ1-3	-	TGTGCCACCAGCAGAGAAGCCAGGGGTCCTGGAAACACCATATATTTT	CATSREARGPGNTIYF
-	TRBV9	TRBJ2-1	-	TGTGCCAGCAGCGCGGACACATACAATGAGCAGTTCTTC	CASSADTYNEQFF
TRBD1	TRBV11-1	TRBJ2-7	-	TGTGCCAGCAGCCTACAGACAGGGACCTACGAGCAGTACTTC	CASSLQTGTYEQYF
TRBD1	TRBV19	TRBJ2-5	few	TGTGCCAGTAGTATTACAGGGGGCTGGGAGACCCAGTACTTC	CASSITGGWETQYF
-	TRBV7-2	TRBJ2-3	many	TGTGCCAGCAGCTTAGAGCGGGTTCGGGGAGATACGCAGTATTTT	CASSLERVRGDTQYF
TRBD1	TRBV7-2	TRBJ2-3	many	TGTGCCAGCAGCACCCGGGACAGCCGCACAGATACGCAGTATTTT	CASSTRDSRTDTQYF
-	TRBV20-1	TRBJ1-4	many	TGCAGTGCCCCGGACCTAGGGGAAAAACTGTTTTTT	CSAPDLGEKLFF